This is a list of T cell receptor beta chains from one sample in a study of lymphopenia after photon versus proton radiotherapy. TCRdb's table, derived via immunoSEQ multiplex PCR, lists solely in-frame clones and lacks some. The data hold 150,000 to 200,000 clones, with 70% to 90% observed a single time. The starting material was peripheral blood, obtained from a patient treated with photon-based radiotherapy. These receptors originate from a man in his fifties or sixties with gastric cancer. Each CDR3 is given with its conserved first and last residue. A D gene is named only where the DNA matches it firmly. For some rows the clone size is stated as once, few or many, or as a class when expanded; others skip it.

V: TRBV30; size: -; D: -; J: TRBJ2-1; DNA: TGTGCCTGGAGTGTAGGACCCTACAATGAGCAGTTCTTC; CDR3: CAWSVGPYNEQFF
V: TRBV11-2; size: -; D: -; J: TRBJ2-7; DNA: TGTGCCAGCAGCTTAGATCCGGACAGAAGCTACGAGCAGTACTTC; CDR3: CASSLDPDRSYEQYF
V: TRBV2; size: -; D: -; J: TRBJ1-1; DNA: TGTGCCAGCAGTGATGTGGGTTGGGTCACTGAAGCTTTCTTT; CDR3: CASSDVGWVTEAFF
V: TRBV6-5; size: -; D: TRBD2; J: TRBJ2-7; DNA: TGTGCCAGCAGTTACGAAACCGGGGGGGAGAGGGAGCAGTACTTC; CDR3: CASSYETGGEREQYF
V: TRBV5-5; size: -; D: -; J: TRBJ2-1; DNA: TGTGCCAGCAGTTCTACCGGGGGCTTAAGGGCTAACAATGAGCAGTTCTTC; CDR3: CASSSTGGLRANNEQFF
V: TRBV11-2; size: -; D: -; J: TRBJ1-1; DNA: TGTGCCAGCAGCTTAACCCGAAGCACTGAAGCTTTCTTT; CDR3: CASSLTRSTEAFF
V: TRBV2; size: -; D: TRBD1; J: TRBJ2-2; DNA: TGTGCCAGCAGTCCGGGGACAGGGACAACCGGGGAGCTGTTTTTT; CDR3: CASSPGTGTTGELFF
V: TRBV30; size: -; D: TRBD2; J: TRBJ2-1; DNA: TGTGCCTGGAGTAGGGGTACTAGCGGGGGGAGCTCCTACAATGAGCAGTTCTTC; CDR3: CAWSRGTSGGSSYNEQFF
V: TRBV6-1; size: -; D: -; J: TRBJ1-2; DNA: TGTGCCACCGAGGAGGGCACAGGACTCTATGGCTACACCTTC; CDR3: CATEEGTGLYGYTF
V: TRBV27; size: -; D: TRBD1; J: TRBJ1-2; DNA: TGTGCCAGCAGTTTCGGGGGACAGGGGGCGGACTATGGCTACACCTTC; CDR3: CASSFGGQGADYGYTF
V: TRBV2; size: -; D: -; J: TRBJ2-7; DNA: TGTGCCAGCAACCCGAATGCGGCAGGGGCCTACGAGCAGTACTTC; CDR3: CASNPNAAGAYEQYF
V: TRBV27; size: -; D: TRBD2; J: TRBJ2-5; DNA: TGTGCCAGCAGTTTATTGGGTAGCGGGAGTTGGGAGACCCAGTACTTC; CDR3: CASSLLGSGSWETQYF
V: TRBV4-1; size: -; D: -; J: TRBJ2-5; DNA: TGCGCCAGCAGCCAAGGTCGTGAGGTTTATGAGACCCAGTACTTC; CDR3: CASSQGREVYETQYF
V: TRBV4-1; size: -; D: TRBD2; J: TRBJ2-7; DNA: TGCGCCAGCAGCCGCGGACTAGCGGGAGTTGGCGAGCAGTACTTC; CDR3: CASSRGLAGVGEQYF
V: TRBV6-5; size: -; D: -; J: TRBJ1-4; DNA: TGTGCCAGCAGTTACTCGAACGGCTTCGCTGAAAAACTGTTTTTT; CDR3: CASSYSNGFAEKLFF
V: TRBV4-1; size: -; D: -; J: TRBJ2-1; DNA: TGCGCCAGCAGCCAAGCGGGAGTGGGCTACAATGAGCAGTTCTTC; CDR3: CASSQAGVGYNEQFF
V: TRBV27; size: -; D: -; J: TRBJ2-1; DNA: TGTGCCACCTGGGGATTAAGGTACAATGAGCAGTTCTTC; CDR3: CATWGLRYNEQFF
V: TRBV19; size: -; D: -; J: TRBJ1-2; DNA: TGTGCCAGTAGGATCGGGGGGAACTATGGCTACACCTTC; CDR3: CASRIGGNYGYTF
V: TRBV18; size: once; D: TRBD1; J: TRBJ1-5; DNA: TGTGCCAGCTCACCAGGGACAGCAAGCAATCAGCCCCAGCATTTT; CDR3: CASSPGTASNQPQHF
V: TRBV5-1; size: -; D: -; J: TRBJ2-1; DNA: TGCGCCAGCAGCTTGGTTCTTGTACAAGGGGGAAACAATGAGCAGTTCTTC; CDR3: CASSLVLVQGGNNEQFF
V: TRBV5-1; size: -; D: TRBD2; J: TRBJ2-3; DNA: TGCGCCAGCAGCCATCCCCCAGGACTAGCGGGGGGAGGGAGCACAGATACGCAGTATTTT; CDR3: CASSHPPGLAGGGSTDTQYF
V: TRBV6-4; size: -; D: TRBD1; J: TRBJ2-2; DNA: TGTGCCAGCAGTGACTACCACAGGGGGACGAACACCGGGGAGCTGTTTTTT; CDR3: CASSDYHRGTNTGELFF
V: TRBV15; size: -; D: -; J: TRBJ1-6; DNA: TGTGCCACCAGCTGGGACACCAATTCACCCCTCCACTTT; CDR3: CATSWDTNSPLHF
V: TRBV5-1; size: -; D: TRBD1; J: TRBJ1-1; DNA: TGCGCCAGCAGAGGACAGGGCCTAATGAACACTGAAGCTTTCTTT; CDR3: CASRGQGLMNTEAFF
V: TRBV6-5; size: -; D: -; J: TRBJ2-5; DNA: TGTGCCAGCACGCCCGGACAAAGCCAAGAGACCCAGTACTTC; CDR3: CASTPGQSQETQYF
V: TRBV27; size: -; D: -; J: TRBJ2-1; DNA: TGTGCCAGCAGCCCTGTATGGGGGGTCTACAATGAGCAGTTCTTC; CDR3: CASSPVWGVYNEQFF
V: TRBV5-5; size: -; D: TRBD2; J: TRBJ2-1; DNA: TGTGCCAGCAGCCTAGCGGGAGGGCCCGATGAGCAGTTCTTC; CDR3: CASSLAGGPDEQFF
V: TRBV6-5; size: -; D: TRBD2; J: TRBJ2-5; DNA: TGTGCCAGCAGCTTAGCGGGAGGGACGGAGACCCAGTACTTC; CDR3: CASSLAGGTETQYF
V: TRBV2; size: -; D: TRBD1; J: TRBJ1-5; DNA: TGTGCCAGCAGTACCGGGACAGGGGGAGGGCAGCCCCAGCATTTT; CDR3: CASSTGTGGGQPQHF
V: TRBV18; size: -; D: -; J: TRBJ2-7; DNA: TGTGCCAGCTCACAAGTCACCTACGAGCAGTACTTC; CDR3: CASSQVTYEQYF
V: TRBV6-6; size: -; D: -; J: TRBJ2-1; DNA: TGTGCCAGCAGCCCTCTCACTTCCCACTCCTACAATGAGCAGTTCTTC; CDR3: CASSPLTSHSYNEQFF
V: TRBV6-5; size: -; D: TRBD2; J: TRBJ2-7; DNA: TGTGCCAGCAGTTACCTAGCGGGAGAAAACGAGCAGTACTTC; CDR3: CASSYLAGENEQYF
V: TRBV2; size: -; D: -; J: TRBJ1-2; DNA: TGTGCCAGCATCTGGGGGCGCGGGGACTATGGCTACACCTTC; CDR3: CASIWGRGDYGYTF
V: TRBV30; size: -; D: TRBD2; J: TRBJ2-7; DNA: TGTGCCTGGAGTGTCCGGCGGGGGGGTGAGCAGTACTTC; CDR3: CAWSVRRGGEQYF
V: TRBV7-3; size: -; D: -; J: TRBJ2-3; DNA: TGTGCCAGCAGCACCACGGGCCCCTTCACAGATACGCAGTATTTT; CDR3: CASSTTGPFTDTQYF
V: TRBV7-9; size: few; D: TRBD1; J: TRBJ1-1; DNA: TGTGCCAGCTGGACAGGGGAGGGTTTGACTGAAGCTTTCTTT; CDR3: CASWTGEGLTEAFF
V: TRBV6-5; size: -; D: -; J: TRBJ2-3; DNA: TGTGCCAGCACTGAGGACGGAGTAGCAGACACGCAGTATTTT; CDR3: CASTEDGVADTQYF
V: TRBV7-9; size: -; D: -; J: TRBJ2-3; DNA: TGTGCCAGCAGCTTAAGGGGGGATAGGAGCACAGATACGCAGTATTTT; CDR3: CASSLRGDRSTDTQYF
V: TRBV30; size: -; D: -; J: TRBJ1-1; DNA: TGTGCCTGGAGTGTACGGGCCAATGAAGCTTTCTTT; CDR3: CAWSVRANEAFF